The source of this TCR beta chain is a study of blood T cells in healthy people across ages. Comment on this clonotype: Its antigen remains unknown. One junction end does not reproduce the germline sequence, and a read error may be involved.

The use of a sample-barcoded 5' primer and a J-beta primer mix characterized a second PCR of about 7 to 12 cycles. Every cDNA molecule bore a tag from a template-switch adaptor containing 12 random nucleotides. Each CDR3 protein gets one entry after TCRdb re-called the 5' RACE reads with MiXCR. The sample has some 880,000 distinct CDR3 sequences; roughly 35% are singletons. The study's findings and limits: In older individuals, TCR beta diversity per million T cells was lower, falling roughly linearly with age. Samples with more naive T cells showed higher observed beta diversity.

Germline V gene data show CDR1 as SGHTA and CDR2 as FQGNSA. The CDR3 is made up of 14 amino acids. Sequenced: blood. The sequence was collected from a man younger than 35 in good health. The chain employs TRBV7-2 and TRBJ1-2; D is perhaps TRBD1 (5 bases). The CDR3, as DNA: TGTGCCAGCAGCGTAGCAGGGTCGACCTCGGGCTACACCTTC. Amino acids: CASSVAGSTSGYTF. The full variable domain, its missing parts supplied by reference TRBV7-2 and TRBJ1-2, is GAGVSQSPSNKVTEKGKDVELRCDPISGHTALYWYRQSLGQGLEFLIYFQGNSAPDKSGLPSDRFSAERTGGSVSTLTIQRTQQEDSAVYLCASSVAGSTSGYTFGSGTRLTVV.